This TCR beta chain was documented in a study of OX40 agonist ivuxolimab in advanced cancers. Trimming left V 4 bases short and J 0 bases short, with 13 bases between. CDR1 is LNHDA, CDR2 SQIVND, per germline (reference sequence). CDR3 length: 16 amino acids. Using immunoSEQ multiplex PCR, the repertoire was profiled, and TCRdb retains in-frame clones only, with some absent. The data show around 95,000 clones, about 91% seen once. Sequenced here: CD4+ or CD8+ T cells sorted from blood, sampled in a trial of the OX40 agonist ivuxolimab. V is TRBV19 and J is TRBJ1-5, with D possibly matching TRBD1 (5 bases). The clonotype originates from an adult with an advanced solid tumor such as melanoma, head and neck, liver or kidney cancer. This CDR3 is CASSTPPGTSNQPQHF. The CDR3 nucleotides read TGTGCCAGTAGTACCCCCCCAGGGACTAGCAATCAGCCCCAGCATTTT.